The 26 T cell receptor beta chains listed next were all sequenced from one sample in a study of T cells after yellow fever vaccination. Each CDR3 protein gets one entry after TCRdb re-called the 5' RACE reads with MiXCR. The profile shows a few hundred thousand distinct CDR3 sequences, 7% to 10% of them singletons. This material consisted of PBMCs, taken 35 to 50 days after the first yellow fever vaccination. The receptors shown here come from a man aged 18 to 29 who received the YFV17D yellow fever vaccine.

The sample holds a few counts of this clonotype. This chain links TRBV20-1 with TRBJ2-3; D is possibly TRBD1 (6 bases). Germline V gene sequence: CDR1 DFQATT, CDR2 SNEGSKA (reference sequence). This CDR3 has 13 residues. CDR3 sequence (DNA): TGCAGCTGGTTGAGGGGGTGGTCAGATACGCAGTATTTT. Encoded protein: CSWLRGWSDTQYF.

The V and J genes are TRBV18 and TRBJ1-6; D might be TRBD1 (6 bases). V lost 6 bases, J lost 4 bases, and 13 bases lay in between. The germline CDR1 and CDR2 sequences are KGHSH and LQKENI. The CDR3 extends over 15 amino acids. CDR3 loop: CASSPGQHYNSPLHF. In DNA form, the CDR3 reads TGTGCCAGCTCCCCCGGACAGCATTATAATTCACCCCTCCACTTT. Full variable domain (rest looked up from reference TRBV18 and TRBJ1-6): NAGVMQNPRHLVRRRGQEARLRCSPMKGHSHVYWYRQLPEEGLKFMVYLQKENIIDESGMPKERFSAEFPKEGPSILRIQQVVRGDSAAYFCASSPGQHYNSPLHFGNGTRLTVT.

This clonotype was observed a handful of times. This chain links TRBV7-8 with TRBJ2-1; D might be TRBD2 (6 bases). CDR3 length: 16 amino acids. V was shortened by 0 bases and J by 4 bases, with 13 bases between the two germline ends. Germline V gene sequence: CDR1 SGHVS, CDR2 FQNEAQ. In nucleotides, the CDR3 is TGTGCCAGCAGCTTAGCGGGGGGTAACGAATACAATGAGCAGTTCTTC. Translated, it gives CASSLAGGNEYNEQFF.

The sample holds a few counts of this clonotype. The chain couples TRBV3-1 to TRBJ1-1; TRBD1 aligns across 7 bases. The CDR3 is made up of 16 amino acids. Germline assignment: CDR1 LGHDT and CDR2 YNNKEL (reference sequence). The V and J ends lost 1 base and 1 base, in that order; junction bases with no gene match: 6. The CDR3 loop reads CASSQGDSSPNTEAFF. The CDR3 nucleotides read TGTGCCAGCAGCCAAGGGGACAGTTCCCCGAACACTGAAGCTTTCTTT.

This clonotype has more than one count but fewer than ten. This chain uses TRBV6-1 with TRBJ1-2; tentatively, D is TRBD1 (6 bases). Germline V gene sequence: CDR1 MNHNS, CDR2 SASEGT. V lost 6 bases and J 8 bases, leaving 16 bases between the germline ends. The CDR3 is made up of 13 amino acids. CDR3 bases: TGTGCCAGCAGGGAGGGGGGGCTAGGCGGCTACACCTTC. It yields the protein CASREGGLGGYTF.

This clonotype was recorded a few times. This rearrangement joins TRBV28 to TRBJ2-4; D could derive from TRBD1 or TRBD2 (5 bases each). This CDR3 region has 13 residues. Germline CDR1 reads MDHEN; CDR2 reads SYDVKM. Trimming pared 6 bases from V and 5 bases from J, leaving 11 bases between. CDR3 sequence: CASSPLGENIQYF. The CDR3 bases are TGTGCCAGCAGCCCCCTGGGGGAAAACATTCAGTACTTC.

This clonotype was counted between two and nine times. This chain connects TRBV7-2 to TRBJ1-6; D is unclear. The CDR3 extends over 16 amino acids. V shed 0 bases and J shed 8 bases, with 14 bases lying between them. From germline, CDR1 is SGHTA and CDR2 FQGNSA. The CDR3 bases are TGTGCCAGCAGCTTAGCGCGAAGGGCCGGGGATTCACCCCTCCACTTT. Protein sequence: CASSLARRAGDSPLHF.

This clonotype showed up just a few times. The V and J genes are TRBV6-5 and TRBJ1-5; D is ambiguous. The CDR3 totals 16 residues. Per the germline V gene, CDR1 is MNHEY and CDR2 is SVGAGI. Trimming shortened V by 2 bases and J by 5 bases, and 16 bases separated the two germline ends. The CDR3 sequence: CASSYPTPAEDQPQHF. The CDR3 coding sequence is TGTGCCAGCAGTTACCCGACACCGGCGGAAGATCAGCCCCAGCATTTT.

This clonotype was detected a few times. The genes are TRBV11-2 and TRBJ2-7; D may correspond to TRBD1 or TRBD2 (5 bases each). The CDR3 runs 12 residues. Trimming took 4 bases from V and 4 from J, leaving 8 bases between them. Germline-derived CDR1 and CDR2 are SGHAT and FQNNGV. The CDR3 reads CASSWGMYEQYV. CDR3 sequence (DNA): TGTGCCAGCAGCTGGGGGATGTACGAGCAGTACGTC.

This clonotype was seen repeatedly, ten times or more. The V gene is TRBV4-1, the J gene TRBJ1-1; D call uncertain. This CDR3 is built from 17 residues. From germline, CDR1 is MGHRA and CDR2 YSYEKL. Trimming stripped 0 bases from V and 4 bases from J, with 18 bases between. The DNA for the CDR3 is TGCGCCAGCAGCCAAGATAGGAGCCCGCAGGTTGGCACTGAAGCTTTCTTT. This gives the protein CASSQDRSPQVGTEAFF.

This clonotype was detected ten times or more. V gene TRBV6-5 combines with J gene TRBJ2-3; 10 nucleotides line up with TRBD2. V shed 6 bases, J shed 7 bases, and the junction held 19 bases outside the gene matches. From germline, CDR1 is MNHEY and CDR2 SVGAGI. The CDR3 has 18 amino acids. The CDR3 region has the DNA TGTGCCAGCAGCTACAGAATTACCAGCGGGGGGGCGTTAAATACGCAGTATTTT. The encoded protein is CASSYRITSGGALNTQYF.

The rearrangement uses TRBV15 and TRBJ2-2, with a possible D match to TRBD2 (7 bases). The germline CDR1 and CDR2 sequences are LNHNV and YYDKDF (reference sequence). V was clipped by 2 bases and J by 6 bases, with 16 bases between them. This CDR3 has 16 amino acids. CDR3 DNA sequence: TGTGCCACCAGCAGACACGGGGGGCTCTTAGCCGGGGAGCTGTTTTTT. It translates to CATSRHGGLLAGELFF.

The chain combines TRBV7-6 with TRBJ2-7; 11 positions match TRBD2. The CDR3 is 15 amino acids. Germline CDR1 is SGHVS and CDR2 is FNYEAQ. Trimming cost V 4 bases and J 5 bases; bases outside gene matches: 7. This chain's CDR3 is CASSSRLAGTHEQYF. CDR3 sequence (DNA): TGTGCCAGCAGCTCTAGACTAGCGGGGACCCACGAGCAGTACTTC.

This clonotype has just a few counts. The CDR3 nucleotides read TGTGCCTCCCTCGGGGGGCTAGATTTACCCTACGAGCAGTACGTC. It is translated as CASLGGLDLPYEQYV. The chain is built from TRBV21-1 and TRBJ2-7; the DNA was not used to check the table's D call, TRBD1. TRBV21-1 is a known pseudogene. The CDR3 extends over 15 amino acids.

The sample holds one count of this clonotype. The chain uses TRBV6-1 and TRBJ2-7, with 7 bases fitting TRBD2. The V gene end was trimmed by 3 bases and the J gene end by 5 bases; junction bases not matched to a gene: 4. This CDR3 is 13 amino acids long. Per germline, CDR1 MNHNS and CDR2 SASEGT. The CDR3 loop is CASSEVAGHEQYV. CDR3 bases: TGTGCCAGCAGTGAGGTAGCGGGCCACGAGCAGTACGTC.

V gene TRBV10-3 combines with J gene TRBJ2-3; D is uncertain. CDR3 length equals 13 residues. The V end lost 11 bases, the J end lost 0 bases, and 12 bases lay between the germline ends. Looked up from germline, CDR1 is ENHRY and CDR2 is SYGVKD. CDR3 nucleotides: TGTGCCGGCCGGGTGTCTAGCACAGATACGCAGTATTTT. This codes for CAGRVSSTDTQYF.

This clonotype was counted ten times or more. The chain is built from TRBV3-1 and TRBJ2-5; D is undetermined. Trimming removed 2 bases at V and 1 base at J, with 5 bases between. CDR1 LGHDT and CDR2 YNNKEL come from the germline V gene (reference sequence). The CDR3 runs to 13 residues. The CDR3 DNA reads as TGTGCCAGCAGCCAACTTGCCCAAGAGACCCAGTACTTC. Amino acids: CASSQLAQETQYF.

The rearrangement uses TRBV11-2 and TRBJ2-1; TRBD2 matches at 9 bases. Per germline, CDR1 SGHAT and CDR2 FQNNGV. Losses at the gene ends were 5 bases for V and 4 bases for J; bases not matched to a gene: 9. The CDR3 is made up of 16 amino acids. The CDR3 protein is CASSPLRGGNYNEQFF. CDR3 DNA sequence: TGTGCCAGCAGCCCATTGCGGGGGGGAAATTACAATGAGCAGTTCTTC. The full variable domain, in which reference TRBV11-2 and TRBJ2-1 provide the parts outside the CDR3, is EAGVAQSPRYKIIEKRQSVAFWCNPISGHATLYWYQQILGQGPKLLIQFQNNGVVDDSQLPKDRFSAERLKGVDSTLKIQPAKLEDSAVYLCASSPLRGGNYNEQFFGPGTRLTVL.

The V gene is TRBV5-5, the J gene TRBJ2-7, with a weak D call TRBD2 (5 bases). Germline CDR1 reads SGHKS; CDR2 reads YYEKEE (reference sequence). V gave up 4 bases and J gave up 4 bases, with 12 bases separating them. This CDR3 spans 13 amino acids. The CDR3 here is CASSLHSGYEQYV. The CDR3 DNA is TGTGCCAGCAGCCTCCACAGCGGTTACGAGCAGTACGTC.

A few counts support this clonotype. The V call is TRBV5-1, the J call TRBJ2-2, with D maybe TRBD1 (5 bases). Germline CDR1 reads SGHRS; CDR2 reads YFSETQ. The CDR3 has 16 amino acids. Trimming took off 6 bases at V and 2 bases at J, with 17 bases between the two ends. The chain's CDR3 is CASTPWGGSNTGELFF. For the CDR3, the DNA is TGCGCCAGCACTCCTTGGGGCGGTTCTAACACCGGGGAGCTGTTTTTT.

The V and J genes are TRBV14 and TRBJ2-5; possible D gene TRBD1, 6 bases. In germline, CDR1 is SGHDN, CDR2 FVKESK. This CDR3 has 13 amino acids. V dropped 4 bases and J dropped 5 bases, with 11 bases sitting between them. The chain's CDR3 is CASSRGQRETQYF. DNA for the CDR3: TGTGCCAGCAGCCGAGGACAGCGCGAGACCCAGTACTTC.

This clonotype was counted between two and nine times. This chain uses TRBV4-1 with TRBJ2-4; the D gene is possibly TRBD2 (6 bases). The V end lost 1 base, the J end lost 1 base, and 11 bases lay between the germline ends. The CDR3 is made up of 16 amino acids. CDR1 and CDR2 (germline): MGHRA, YSYEKL. The chain's CDR3 is CASSQGPLAAKNIQYF. CDR3 DNA sequence: TGCGCCAGCAGCCAAGGACCCCTAGCGGCCAAAAACATTCAGTACTTC.

This clonotype showed up just a few times. This chain joins TRBV19 and TRBJ1-5, with a tentative D call TRBD1 (5 bases). Between the trimmed V and J ends, which lost 2 bases and 0 bases, there was a span of 8 bases. CDR1 is LNHDA, CDR2 SQIVND, per germline (reference sequence). This CDR3 comprises 15 residues. As DNA, the CDR3 is TGTGCCAGTAGTATAAGGGGATATAGCAATCAGCCCCAGCATTTT. Translated: CASSIRGYSNQPQHF.

This clonotype has a handful of counts. The rearrangement joins TRBV4-1 to TRBJ2-5, with D unclear. The germline V gene has CDR1 MGHRA and CDR2 YSYEKL. This CDR3 region has 15 residues. The V end lost 4 bases, the J end lost 5 bases, and 17 bases lay between the germline ends. This CDR3 is CASSPIQPTLETQYF. The CDR3 DNA reads TGCGCCAGCAGCCCGATCCAACCGACCTTGGAGACCCAGTACTTC.

CDR3 loop: CASRSQGAHQPQHF. Written as DNA, the CDR3 is TGTGCCAGCAGATCACAGGGGGCGCATCAGCCCCAGCATTTT. The chain recombines TRBV6-2 or TRBV6-3 with TRBJ1-5, with 9 bases matching TRBD1. The CDR3 sequence is 14 residues long. The ends lost 6 bases at V and 5 bases at J; junction bases unmatched: 5. Germline V gene data show CDR1 as MNHEY and CDR2 as SVGEGT.

The J gene is TRBJ1-2, the V gene TRBV5-1; 7 bases are shared with TRBD1. Trimming cost V 2 bases and J 4 bases; bases outside gene matches: 8. Germline lookup yields CDR1 SGHRS and CDR2 YFSETQ. The CDR3 length is 15 residues. CDR3: CASSFGDREVYGYTF. In nucleotides, the CDR3 is TGCGCCAGCAGCTTTGGAGACAGGGAAGTCTATGGCTACACCTTC.